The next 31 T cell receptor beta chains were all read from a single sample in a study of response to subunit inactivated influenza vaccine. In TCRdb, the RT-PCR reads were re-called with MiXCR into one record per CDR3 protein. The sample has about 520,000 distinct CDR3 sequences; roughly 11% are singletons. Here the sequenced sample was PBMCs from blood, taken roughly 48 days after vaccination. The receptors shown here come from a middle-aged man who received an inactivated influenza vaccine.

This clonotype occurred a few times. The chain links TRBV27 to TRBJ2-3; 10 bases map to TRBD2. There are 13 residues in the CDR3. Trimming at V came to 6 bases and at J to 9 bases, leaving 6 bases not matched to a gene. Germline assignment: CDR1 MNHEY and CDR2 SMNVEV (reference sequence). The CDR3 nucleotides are TGTGCCAGCAGCCGGACTAGCGGCCCCACGCAGTATTTT. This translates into CASSRTSGPTQYF.

DNA for the CDR3: TGTGCCAGCAGCGTTCGGGGACTAGCTAGGAATACGCAGTATTTT. Protein sequence: CASSVRGLARNTQYF. The chain combines TRBV9 with TRBJ2-3, with 9 bases aligning to TRBD2. CDR1 is SGDLS and CDR2 is YYNGEE in the germline V gene. This CDR3 is built from 15 residues. After removal of 2 bases from V and 7 bases from J, the junction contained 8 bases not matched to a gene.

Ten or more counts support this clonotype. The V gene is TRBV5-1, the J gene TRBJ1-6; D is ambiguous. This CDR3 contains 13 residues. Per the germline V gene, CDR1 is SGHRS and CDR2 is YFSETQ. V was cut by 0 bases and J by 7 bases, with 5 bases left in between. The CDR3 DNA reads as TGCGCCAGCAGCTTGGACCCAAATTCACCCCTCCACTTT. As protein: CASSLDPNSPLHF.

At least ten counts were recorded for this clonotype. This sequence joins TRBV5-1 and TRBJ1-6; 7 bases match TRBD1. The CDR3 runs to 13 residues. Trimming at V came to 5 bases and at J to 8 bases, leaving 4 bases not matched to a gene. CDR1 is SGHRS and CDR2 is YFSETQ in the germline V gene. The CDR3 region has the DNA TGCGCCAGCAGGTACGGACAGGATTCACCCCTCCACTTT. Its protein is CASRYGQDSPLHF.

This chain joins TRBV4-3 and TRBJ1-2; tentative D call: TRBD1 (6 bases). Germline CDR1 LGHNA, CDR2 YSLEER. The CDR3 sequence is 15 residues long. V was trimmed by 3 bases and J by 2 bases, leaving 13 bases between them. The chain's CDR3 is CASSQEGDGNYGYTF. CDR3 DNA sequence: TGCGCCAGCAGCCAGGAGGGGGACGGAAACTATGGCTACACCTTC.

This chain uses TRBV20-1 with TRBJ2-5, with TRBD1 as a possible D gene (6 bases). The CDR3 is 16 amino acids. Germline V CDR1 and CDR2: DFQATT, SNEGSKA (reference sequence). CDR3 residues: CRATHRETWYQETQYF. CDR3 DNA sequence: TGCAGAGCCACTCACAGGGAAACTTGGTACCAAGAGACCCAGTACTTC.

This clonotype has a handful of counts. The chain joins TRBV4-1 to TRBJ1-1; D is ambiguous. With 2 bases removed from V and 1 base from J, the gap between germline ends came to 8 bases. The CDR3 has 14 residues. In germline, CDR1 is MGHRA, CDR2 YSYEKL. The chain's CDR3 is CASSQRNRNTEAFF. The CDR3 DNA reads TGCGCCAGCAGCCAACGTAATAGGAACACTGAAGCTTTCTTT.

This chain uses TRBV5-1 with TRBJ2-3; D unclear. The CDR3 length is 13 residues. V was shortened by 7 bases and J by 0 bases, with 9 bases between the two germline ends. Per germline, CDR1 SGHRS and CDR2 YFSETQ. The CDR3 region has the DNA TGCGCCAGCCAGAGTCCTAGCACAGATACGCAGTATTTT. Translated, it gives CASQSPSTDTQYF.

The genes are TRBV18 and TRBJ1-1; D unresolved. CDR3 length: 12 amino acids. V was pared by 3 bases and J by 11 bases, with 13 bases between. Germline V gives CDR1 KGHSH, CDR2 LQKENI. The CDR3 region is CASSPRTVRAFF. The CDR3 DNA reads TGTGCCAGCTCACCTCGGACTGTGCGGGCTTTCTTT. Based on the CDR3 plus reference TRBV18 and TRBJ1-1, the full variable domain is NAGVMQNPRHLVRRRGQEARLRCSPMKGHSHVYWYRQLPEEGLKFMVYLQKENIIDESGMPKERFSAEFPKEGPSILRIQQVVRGDSAAYFCASSPRTVRAFFGQGTRLTVV.

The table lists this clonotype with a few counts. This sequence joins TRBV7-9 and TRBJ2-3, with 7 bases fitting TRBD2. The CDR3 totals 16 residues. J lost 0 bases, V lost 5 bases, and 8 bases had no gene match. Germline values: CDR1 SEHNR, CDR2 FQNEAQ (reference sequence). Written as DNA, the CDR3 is TGTGCCAGCAGCCCGGGCGGCGGGGGAAGCACAGATACGCAGTATTTT. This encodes CASSPGGGGSTDTQYF.

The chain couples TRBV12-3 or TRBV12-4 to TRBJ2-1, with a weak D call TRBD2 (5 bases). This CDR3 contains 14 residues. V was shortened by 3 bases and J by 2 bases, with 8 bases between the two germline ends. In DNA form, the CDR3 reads TGTGCCAGCAGTTTGGGGAGTCCCTACAATGAGCAGTTCTTC. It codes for CASSLGSPYNEQFF.

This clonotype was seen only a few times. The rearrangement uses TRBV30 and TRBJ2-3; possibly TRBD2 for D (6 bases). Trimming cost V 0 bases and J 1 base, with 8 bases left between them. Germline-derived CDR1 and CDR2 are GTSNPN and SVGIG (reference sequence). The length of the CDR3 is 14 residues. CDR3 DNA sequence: TGTGCCTGGAGTGTCTCGGGGGGCACAGATACGCAGTATTTT. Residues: CAWSVSGGTDTQYF.

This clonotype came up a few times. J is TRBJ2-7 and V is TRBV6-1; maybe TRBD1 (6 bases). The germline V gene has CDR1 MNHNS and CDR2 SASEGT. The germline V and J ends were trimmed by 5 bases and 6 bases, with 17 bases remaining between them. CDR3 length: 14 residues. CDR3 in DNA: TGTGCCAGCAGTCAGCCGGGACAAGCCTCCGAGCAGTACTTC. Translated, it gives CASSQPGQASEQYF.

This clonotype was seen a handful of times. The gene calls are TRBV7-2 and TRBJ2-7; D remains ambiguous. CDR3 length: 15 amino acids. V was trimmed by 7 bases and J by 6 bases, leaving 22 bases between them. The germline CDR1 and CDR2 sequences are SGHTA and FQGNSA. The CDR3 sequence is CASTPSGSPSSEQYF. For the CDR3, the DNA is TGTGCCAGCACCCCTTCGGGCTCCCCCAGCAGCGAGCAGTACTTC.

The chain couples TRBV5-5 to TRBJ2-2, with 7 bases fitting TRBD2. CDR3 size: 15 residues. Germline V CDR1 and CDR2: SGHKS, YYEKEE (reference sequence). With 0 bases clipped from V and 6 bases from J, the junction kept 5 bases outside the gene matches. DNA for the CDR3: TGTGCCAGCAGCTTGGTGGGAGGGGTGGCCGGGGAGCTGTTTTTT. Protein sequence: CASSLVGGVAGELFF.

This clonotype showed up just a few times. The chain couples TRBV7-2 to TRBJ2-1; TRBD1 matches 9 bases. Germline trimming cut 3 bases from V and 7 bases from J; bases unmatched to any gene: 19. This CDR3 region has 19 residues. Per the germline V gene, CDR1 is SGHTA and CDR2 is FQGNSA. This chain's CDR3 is CASSFAFRETGQGTNEQFF. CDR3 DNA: TGTGCCAGCAGCTTCGCGTTTCGGGAAACGGGACAGGGTACAAATGAGCAGTTCTTC.

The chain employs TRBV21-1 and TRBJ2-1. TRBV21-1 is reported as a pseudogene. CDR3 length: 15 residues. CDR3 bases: TGTGCCAGCAGCATCCGCCGGAACTCAGACAATGAGCAGTTCTTC. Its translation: CASSIRRNSDNEQFF.

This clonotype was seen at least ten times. CDR3 sequence (DNA): TGCGCCAGCAGCTACGGGACAGGGGGCCAAGAGACCCAGTACTTC. Translated: CASSYGTGGQETQYF. The chain uses TRBV5-1 and TRBJ2-5, with TRBD1 identical over 11 bases. The CDR3 totals 15 residues. Germline-derived CDR1 and CDR2 are SGHRS and YFSETQ. V was pared by 3 bases and J by 1 base, with 2 bases of the junction left unmatched.

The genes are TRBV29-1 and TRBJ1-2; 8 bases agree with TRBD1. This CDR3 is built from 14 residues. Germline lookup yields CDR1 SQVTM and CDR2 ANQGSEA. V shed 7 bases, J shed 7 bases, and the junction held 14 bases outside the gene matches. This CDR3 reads CSAGPSGQGFGYTF. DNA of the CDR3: TGCAGCGCCGGACCAAGTGGACAGGGTTTTGGCTACACCTTC.

CDR3 sequence (DNA): TGTGCCAGCAGTTACTCGCTACACAATGAGCAGTTCTTC. Protein sequence: CASSYSLHNEQFF. The gene calls are TRBV6-2 or TRBV6-3 and TRBJ2-1; D gene unclear. V shed 0 bases and J shed 5 bases, with 5 bases lying between them. The CDR3 totals 13 residues. Germline CDR1 MNHEY, CDR2 SVGEGT.

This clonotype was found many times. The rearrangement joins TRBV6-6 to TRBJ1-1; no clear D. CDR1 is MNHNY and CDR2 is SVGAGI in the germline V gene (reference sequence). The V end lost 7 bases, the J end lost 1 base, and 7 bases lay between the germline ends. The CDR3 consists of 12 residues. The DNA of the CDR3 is TGTGCCAGCAATTATGGGAACACTGAAGCTTTCTTT. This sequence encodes CASNYGNTEAFF.

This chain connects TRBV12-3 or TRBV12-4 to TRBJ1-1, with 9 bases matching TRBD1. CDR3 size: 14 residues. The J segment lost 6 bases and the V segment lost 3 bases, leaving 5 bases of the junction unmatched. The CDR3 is CASSLGTGISEAFF. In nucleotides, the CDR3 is TGTGCCAGCAGTTTGGGGACAGGGATTTCTGAAGCTTTCTTT.

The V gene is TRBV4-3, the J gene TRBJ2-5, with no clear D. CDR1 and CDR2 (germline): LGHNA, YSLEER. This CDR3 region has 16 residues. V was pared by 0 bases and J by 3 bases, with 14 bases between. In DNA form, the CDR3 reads TGCGCCAGCAGCCAAGAGCCGAGACCCAAAAAAGAGACCCAGTACTTC. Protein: CASSQEPRPKKETQYF.

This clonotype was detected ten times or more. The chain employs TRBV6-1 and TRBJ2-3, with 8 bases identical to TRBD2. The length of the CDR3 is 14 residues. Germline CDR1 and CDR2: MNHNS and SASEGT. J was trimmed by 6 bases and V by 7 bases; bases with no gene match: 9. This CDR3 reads CASTEWGLEDTQYF. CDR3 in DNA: TGTGCCAGCACAGAATGGGGACTAGAGGATACGCAGTATTTT.

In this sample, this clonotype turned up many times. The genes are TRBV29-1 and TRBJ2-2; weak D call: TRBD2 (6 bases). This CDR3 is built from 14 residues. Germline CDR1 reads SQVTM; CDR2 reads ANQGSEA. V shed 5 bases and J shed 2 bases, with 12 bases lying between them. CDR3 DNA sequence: TGCAGCGTTTACGGGAGAAGTAACACCGGGGAGCTGTTTTTT. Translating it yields CSVYGRSNTGELFF.

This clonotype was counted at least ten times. The CDR3 loop reads CASSFGASVDTQYF. CDR3 DNA sequence: TGTGCCAGCAGCTTCGGAGCGTCTGTAGATACGCAGTATTTT. The genes are TRBV7-9 and TRBJ2-3; no definite D call. CDR1 and CDR2 (germline): SEHNR, FQNEAQ (reference sequence). This CDR3 contains 14 residues. With 3 bases removed from V and 5 bases from J, the gap between germline ends came to 12 bases.

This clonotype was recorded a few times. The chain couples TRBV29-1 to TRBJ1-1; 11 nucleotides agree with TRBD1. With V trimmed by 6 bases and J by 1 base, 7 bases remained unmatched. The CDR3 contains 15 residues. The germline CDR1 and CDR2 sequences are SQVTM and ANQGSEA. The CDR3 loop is CSVTGTGGGNTEAFF. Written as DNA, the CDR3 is TGCAGCGTAACCGGGACAGGGGGAGGGAACACTGAAGCTTTCTTT.

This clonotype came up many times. CDR3 in DNA: TGCGCCAGCAGCTCGCAAGGACAGGGTGGGCAGTTCTTC. Its protein is CASSSQGQGGQFF. V is TRBV5-1 and J is TRBJ2-1; TRBD1 aligns across 8 bases. The V and J ends lost 3 bases and 12 bases, in that order; junction bases with no gene match: 8. The length of the CDR3 is 13 residues. Germline CDR1 is SGHRS and CDR2 is YFSETQ. The full variable domain, its missing parts supplied by reference TRBV5-1 and TRBJ2-1, is KAGVTQTPRYLIKTRGQQVTLSCSPISGHRSVSWYQQTPGQGLQFLFEYFSETQRNKGNFPGRFSGRQFSNSRSEMNVSTLELGDSALYLCASSSQGQGGQFFGPGTRLTVL.

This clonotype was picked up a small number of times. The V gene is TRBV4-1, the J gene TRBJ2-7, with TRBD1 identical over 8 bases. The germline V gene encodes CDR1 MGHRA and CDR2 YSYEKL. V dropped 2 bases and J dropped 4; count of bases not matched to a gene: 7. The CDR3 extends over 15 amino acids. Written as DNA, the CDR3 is TGCGCCAGCAGCCAACAAGGGACAGGCCTTTACGAGCAGTACTTC. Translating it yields CASSQQGTGLYEQYF.

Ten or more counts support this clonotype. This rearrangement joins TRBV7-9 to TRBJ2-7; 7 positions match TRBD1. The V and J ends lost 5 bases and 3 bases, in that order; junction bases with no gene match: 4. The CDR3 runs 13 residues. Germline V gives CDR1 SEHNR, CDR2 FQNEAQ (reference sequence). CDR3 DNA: TGTGCCAGCAGCCGGGACAGCCGCTACGAGCAGTACTTC. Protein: CASSRDSRYEQYF.

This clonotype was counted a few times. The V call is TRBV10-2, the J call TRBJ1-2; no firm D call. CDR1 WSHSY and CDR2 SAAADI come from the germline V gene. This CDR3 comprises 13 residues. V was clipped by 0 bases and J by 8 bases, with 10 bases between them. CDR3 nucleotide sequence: TGCGCCAGCAGTGAGTCTGGAGTGAGGGGCTACACCTTC. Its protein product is CASSESGVRGYTF.